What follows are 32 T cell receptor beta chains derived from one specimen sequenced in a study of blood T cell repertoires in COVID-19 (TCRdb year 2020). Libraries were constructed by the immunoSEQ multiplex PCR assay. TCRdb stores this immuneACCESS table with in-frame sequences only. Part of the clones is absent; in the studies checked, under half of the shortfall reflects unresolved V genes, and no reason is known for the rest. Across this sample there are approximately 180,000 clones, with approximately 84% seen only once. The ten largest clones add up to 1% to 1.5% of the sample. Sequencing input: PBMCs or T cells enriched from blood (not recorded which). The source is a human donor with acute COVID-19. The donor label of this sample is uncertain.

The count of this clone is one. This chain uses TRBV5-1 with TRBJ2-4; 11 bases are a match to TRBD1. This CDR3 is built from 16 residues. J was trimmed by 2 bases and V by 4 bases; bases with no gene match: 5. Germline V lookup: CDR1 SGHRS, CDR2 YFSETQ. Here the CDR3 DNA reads TGCGCCAGCAGCCACGGGACAGGGGGGACCAAAAACATTCAGTACTTC. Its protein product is CASSHGTGGTKNIQYF.

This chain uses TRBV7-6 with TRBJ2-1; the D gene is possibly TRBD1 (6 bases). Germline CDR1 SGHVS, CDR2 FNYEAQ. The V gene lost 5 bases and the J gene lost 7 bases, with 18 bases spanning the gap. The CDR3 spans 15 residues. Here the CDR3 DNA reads TGTGCCAGCAGCCGAACCAATACAGGGCCGAATGAGCAGTTCTTC. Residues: CASSRTNTGPNEQFF.

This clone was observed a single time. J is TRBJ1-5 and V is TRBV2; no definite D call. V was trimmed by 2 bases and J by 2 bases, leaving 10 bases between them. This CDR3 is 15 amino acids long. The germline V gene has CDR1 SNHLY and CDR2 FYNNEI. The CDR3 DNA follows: TGTGCCAGCAGTGAACAGGCTATGGGCAATCAGCCCCAGCATTTT. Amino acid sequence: CASSEQAMGNQPQHF.

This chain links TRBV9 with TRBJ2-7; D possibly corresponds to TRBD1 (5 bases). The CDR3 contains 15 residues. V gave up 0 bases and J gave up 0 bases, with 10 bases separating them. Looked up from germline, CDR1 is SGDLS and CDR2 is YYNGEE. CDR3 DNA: TGTGCCAGCAGCGTAGCTTCCACAGGCTCCTACGAGCAGTACTTC. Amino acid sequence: CASSVASTGSYEQYF.

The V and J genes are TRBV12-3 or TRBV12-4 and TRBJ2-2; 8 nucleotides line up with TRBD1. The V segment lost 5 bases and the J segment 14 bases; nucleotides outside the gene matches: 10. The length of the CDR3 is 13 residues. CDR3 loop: CASSHQAGQGLFF. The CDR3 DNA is TGTGCCAGCAGTCACCAAGCAGGACAGGGACTGTTTTTT.

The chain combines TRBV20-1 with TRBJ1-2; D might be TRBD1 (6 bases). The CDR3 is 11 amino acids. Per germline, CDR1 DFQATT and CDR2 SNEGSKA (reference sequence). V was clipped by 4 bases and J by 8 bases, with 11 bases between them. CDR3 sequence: CSAKRQAGYTF. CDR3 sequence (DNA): TGCAGTGCTAAAAGACAGGCGGGCTACACCTTC.

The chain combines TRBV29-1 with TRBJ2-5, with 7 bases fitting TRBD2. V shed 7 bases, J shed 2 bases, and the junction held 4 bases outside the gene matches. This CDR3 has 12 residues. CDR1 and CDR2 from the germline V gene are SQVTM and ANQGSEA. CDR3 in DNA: TGCAGCGGGCGGGGAGGGCAAGAGACCCAGTACTTC. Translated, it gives CSGRGGQETQYF.

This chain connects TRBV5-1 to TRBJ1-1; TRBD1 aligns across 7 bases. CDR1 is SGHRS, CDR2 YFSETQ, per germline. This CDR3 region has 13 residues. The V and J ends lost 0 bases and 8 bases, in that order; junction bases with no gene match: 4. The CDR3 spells CASSLAGTVEAFF. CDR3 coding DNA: TGCGCCAGCAGCTTGGCCGGGACAGTGGAAGCTTTCTTT. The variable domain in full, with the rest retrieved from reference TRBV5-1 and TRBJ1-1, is KAGVTQTPRYLIKTRGQQVTLSCSPISGHRSVSWYQQTPGQGLQFLFEYFSETQRNKGNFPGRFSGRQFSNSRSEMNVSTLELGDSALYLCASSLAGTVEAFFGQGTRLTVV.

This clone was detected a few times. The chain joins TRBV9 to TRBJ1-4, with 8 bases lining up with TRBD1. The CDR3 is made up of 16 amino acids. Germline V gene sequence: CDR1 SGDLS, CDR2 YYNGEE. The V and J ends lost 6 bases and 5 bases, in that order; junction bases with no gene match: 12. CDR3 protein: CASTTGQGSFNEKLFF. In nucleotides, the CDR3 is TGTGCCAGCACCACCGGACAGGGATCCTTCAATGAAAAACTGTTTTTT.

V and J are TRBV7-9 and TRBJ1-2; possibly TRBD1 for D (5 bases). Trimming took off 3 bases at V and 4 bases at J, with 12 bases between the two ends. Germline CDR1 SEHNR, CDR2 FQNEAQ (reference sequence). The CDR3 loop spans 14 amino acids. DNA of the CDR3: TGTGCCAGCAGCTTTGGGCCGGGGGTCTATGGCTACACCTTC. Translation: CASSFGPGVYGYTF.

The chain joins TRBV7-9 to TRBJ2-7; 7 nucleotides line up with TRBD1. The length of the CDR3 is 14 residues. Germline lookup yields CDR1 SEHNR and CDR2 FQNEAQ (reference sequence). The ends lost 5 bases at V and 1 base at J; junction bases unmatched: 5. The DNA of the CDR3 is TGTGCCAGCAGCCACCCGGGACAGTCCTACGAGCAGTACTTC. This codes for CASSHPGQSYEQYF.

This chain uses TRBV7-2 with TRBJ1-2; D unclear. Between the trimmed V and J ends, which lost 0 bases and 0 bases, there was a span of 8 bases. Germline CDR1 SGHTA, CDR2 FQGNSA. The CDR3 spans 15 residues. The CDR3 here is CASSLARRANYGYTF. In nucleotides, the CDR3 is TGTGCCAGCAGCTTAGCTCGGAGAGCTAACTATGGCTACACCTTC.

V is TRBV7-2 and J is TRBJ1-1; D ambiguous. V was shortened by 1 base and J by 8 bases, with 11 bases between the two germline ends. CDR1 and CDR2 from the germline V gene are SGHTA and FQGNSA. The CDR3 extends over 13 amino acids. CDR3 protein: CASSLGREREAFF. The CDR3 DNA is TGTGCCAGCAGCTTAGGGAGGGAGAGGGAAGCTTTCTTT.

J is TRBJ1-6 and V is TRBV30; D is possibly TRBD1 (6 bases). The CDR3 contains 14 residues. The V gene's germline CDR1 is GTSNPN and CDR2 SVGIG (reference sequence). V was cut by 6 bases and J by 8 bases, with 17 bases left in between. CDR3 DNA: TGTGCCTGCGACCTGGATACAGGGTATTCACCCCTCCACTTT. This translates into CACDLDTGYSPLHF.

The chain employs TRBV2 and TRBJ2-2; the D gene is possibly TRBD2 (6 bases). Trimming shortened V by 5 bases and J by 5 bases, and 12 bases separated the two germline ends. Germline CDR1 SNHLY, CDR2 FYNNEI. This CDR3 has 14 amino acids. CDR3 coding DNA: TGTGCCAGCAGTCTCGTACGGGGGACCGGGGAGCTGTTTTTT. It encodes CASSLVRGTGELFF. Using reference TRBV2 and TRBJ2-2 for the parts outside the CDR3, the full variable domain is EPEVTQTPSHQVTQMGQEVILRCVPISNHLYFYWYRQILGQKVEFLVSFYNNEISEKSEIFDDQFSVERPDGSNFTLKIRSTKLEDSAMYFCASSLVRGTGELFFGEGSRLTVL.

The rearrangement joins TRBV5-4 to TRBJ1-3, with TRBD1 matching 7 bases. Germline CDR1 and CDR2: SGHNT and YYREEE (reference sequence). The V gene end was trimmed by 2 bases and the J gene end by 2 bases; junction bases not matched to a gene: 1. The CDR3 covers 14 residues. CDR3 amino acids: CASSFRGAGNTIYF. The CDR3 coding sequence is TGTGCCAGCAGCTTCAGGGGGGCTGGAAACACCATATATTTT.

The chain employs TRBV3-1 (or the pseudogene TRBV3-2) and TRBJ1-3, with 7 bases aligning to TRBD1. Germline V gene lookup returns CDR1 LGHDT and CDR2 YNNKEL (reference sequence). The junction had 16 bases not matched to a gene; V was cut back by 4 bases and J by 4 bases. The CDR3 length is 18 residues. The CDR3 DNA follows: TGTGCCAGCAGCCTTTCAGGCCTCTACAGGGGTGAAGGAAACACCATATATTTT. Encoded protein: CASSLSGLYRGEGNTIYF.

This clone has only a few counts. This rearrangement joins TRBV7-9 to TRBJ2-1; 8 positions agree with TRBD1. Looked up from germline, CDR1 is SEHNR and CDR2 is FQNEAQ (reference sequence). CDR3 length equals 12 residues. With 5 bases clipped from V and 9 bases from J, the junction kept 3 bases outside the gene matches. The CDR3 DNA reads TGTGCCAGCAGCCCAGGGGGCGGTGAGCAGTTCTTC. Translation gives CASSPGGGEQFF.

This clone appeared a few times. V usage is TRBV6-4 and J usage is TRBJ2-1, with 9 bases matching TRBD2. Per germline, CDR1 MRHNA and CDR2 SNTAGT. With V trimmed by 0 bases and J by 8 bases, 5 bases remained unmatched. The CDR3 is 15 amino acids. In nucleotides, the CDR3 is TGTGCCAGCAGTGACTCTTCTGCGGGGGGGGATGAGCAGTTCTTC. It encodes CASSDSSAGGDEQFF.

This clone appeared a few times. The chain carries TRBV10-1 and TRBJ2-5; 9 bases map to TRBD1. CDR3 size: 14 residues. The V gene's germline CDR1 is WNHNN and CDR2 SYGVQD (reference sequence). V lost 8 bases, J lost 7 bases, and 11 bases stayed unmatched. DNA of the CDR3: TGCGCCAGCCGGGGGACAGGGCCGGGAGGGACCCAGTACTTC. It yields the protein CASRGTGPGGTQYF.

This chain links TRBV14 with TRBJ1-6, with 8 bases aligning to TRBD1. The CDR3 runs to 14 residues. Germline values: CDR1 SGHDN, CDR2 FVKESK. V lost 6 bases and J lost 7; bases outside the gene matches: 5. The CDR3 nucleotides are TGTGCCAGCAGACTGCAGGGGGCGAATTCACCCCTCCACTTT. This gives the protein CASRLQGANSPLHF.

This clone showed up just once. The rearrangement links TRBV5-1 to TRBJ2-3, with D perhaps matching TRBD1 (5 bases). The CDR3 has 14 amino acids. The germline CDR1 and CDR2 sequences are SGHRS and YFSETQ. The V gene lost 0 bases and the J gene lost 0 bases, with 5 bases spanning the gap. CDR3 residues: CASSLGQSTDTQYF. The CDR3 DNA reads TGCGCCAGCAGCTTGGGACAGAGCACAGATACGCAGTATTTT.

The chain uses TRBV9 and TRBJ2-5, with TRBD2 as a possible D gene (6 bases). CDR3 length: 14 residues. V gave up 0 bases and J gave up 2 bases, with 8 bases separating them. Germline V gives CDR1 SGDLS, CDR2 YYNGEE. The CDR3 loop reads CASSVAGEQETQYF. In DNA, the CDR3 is TGTGCCAGCAGCGTAGCGGGGGAGCAAGAGACCCAGTACTTC.

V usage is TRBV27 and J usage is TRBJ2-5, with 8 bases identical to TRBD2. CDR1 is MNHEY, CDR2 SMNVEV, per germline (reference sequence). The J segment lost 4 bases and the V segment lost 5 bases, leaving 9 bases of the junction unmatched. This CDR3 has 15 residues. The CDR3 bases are TGTGCCAGCAGTCTCCAAGCGGGGGCATTAGAGACCCAGTACTTC. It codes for CASSLQAGALETQYF.

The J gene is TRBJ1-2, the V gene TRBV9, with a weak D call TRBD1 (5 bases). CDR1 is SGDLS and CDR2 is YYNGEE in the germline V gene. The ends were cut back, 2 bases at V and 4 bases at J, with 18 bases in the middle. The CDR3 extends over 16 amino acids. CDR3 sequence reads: CASSVSRGGERYGYTF. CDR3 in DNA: TGTGCCAGCAGCGTTTCAAGGGGAGGAGAACGCTATGGCTACACCTTC.

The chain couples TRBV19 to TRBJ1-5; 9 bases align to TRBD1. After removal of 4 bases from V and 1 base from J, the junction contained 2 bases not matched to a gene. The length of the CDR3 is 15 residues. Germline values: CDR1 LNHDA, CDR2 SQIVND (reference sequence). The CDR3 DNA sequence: TGTGCCAGTAGTAGGGACAGGGCAAGCAATCAGCCCCAGCATTTT. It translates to CASSRDRASNQPQHF.

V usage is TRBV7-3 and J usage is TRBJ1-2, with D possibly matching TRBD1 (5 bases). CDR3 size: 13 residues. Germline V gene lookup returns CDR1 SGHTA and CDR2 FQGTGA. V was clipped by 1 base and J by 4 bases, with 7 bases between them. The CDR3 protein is CASSLSRAYGYTF. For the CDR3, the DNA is TGTGCCAGCAGCTTAAGCAGGGCCTATGGCTACACCTTC.

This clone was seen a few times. CDR3 nucleotide sequence: TGTGCCAGCTCAGCTACCACCTACGAGCAGTACTTC. It specifies CASSATTYEQYF. The chain is built from TRBV18 and TRBJ2-7; D uncertain. Germline V gene data show CDR1 as KGHSH and CDR2 as LQKENI. Trimming took off 5 bases at V and 2 bases at J, with 7 bases between the two ends. CDR3 length: 12 amino acids. Combining the CDR3 with reference TRBV18 and TRBJ2-7 gives the whole variable domain NAGVMQNPRHLVRRRGQEARLRCSPMKGHSHVYWYRQLPEEGLKFMVYLQKENIIDESGMPKERFSAEFPKEGPSILRIQQVVRGDSAAYFCASSATTYEQYFGPGTRLTVT.

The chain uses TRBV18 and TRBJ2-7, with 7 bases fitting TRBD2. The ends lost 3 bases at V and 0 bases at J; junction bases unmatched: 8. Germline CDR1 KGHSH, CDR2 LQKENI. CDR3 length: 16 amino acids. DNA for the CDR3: TGTGCCAGCTCACCGGTGGGGGGGTCGAGCTCCTACGAGCAGTACTTC. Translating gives CASSPVGGSSSYEQYF.

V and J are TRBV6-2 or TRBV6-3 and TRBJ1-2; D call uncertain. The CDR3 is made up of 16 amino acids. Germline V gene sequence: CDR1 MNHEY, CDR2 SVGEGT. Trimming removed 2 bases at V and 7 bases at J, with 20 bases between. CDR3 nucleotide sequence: TGTGCCAGCAGTTACAGTTCCATTCTCCTGGCGGGTGGCTACACCTTC. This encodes CASSYSSILLAGGYTF.

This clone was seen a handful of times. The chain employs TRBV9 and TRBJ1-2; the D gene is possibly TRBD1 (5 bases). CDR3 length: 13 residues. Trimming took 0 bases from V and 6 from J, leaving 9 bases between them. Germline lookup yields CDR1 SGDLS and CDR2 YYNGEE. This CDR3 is CASSVGLGDGYTF. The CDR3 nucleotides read TGTGCCAGCAGCGTAGGCCTAGGGGATGGCTACACCTTC.

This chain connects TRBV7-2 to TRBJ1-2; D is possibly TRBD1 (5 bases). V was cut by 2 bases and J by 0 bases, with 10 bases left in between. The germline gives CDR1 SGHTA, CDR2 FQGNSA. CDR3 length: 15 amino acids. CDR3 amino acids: CASSLRSGANYGYTF. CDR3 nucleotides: TGTGCCAGCAGCTTAAGGTCGGGGGCTAACTATGGCTACACCTTC.